A single sample gave rise to the 6 T cell receptor beta chains below, sequenced in a study of T cells after yellow fever vaccination. TCRdb independently ran MiXCR on the 5' RACE reads; one entry per CDR3 protein. The table shows about 340,000 distinct CDR3 sequences, with 8.5% to 10% occurring only once. The sequencing used PBMCs, collected on the day of the first yellow fever vaccination. All receptors come from a man aged 18 to 35 who received the YFV17D yellow fever vaccine.

This sequence joins TRBV6-1 and TRBJ2-4; D gene ambiguous. CDR3 size: 14 residues. CDR1 and CDR2 (germline): MNHNS, SASEGT. V was pared by 2 bases and J by 3 bases, with 8 bases between. The CDR3 spells CASSELRHKNIQYF. The CDR3 DNA follows: TGTGCCAGCAGTGAACTGAGACACAAAAACATTCAGTACTTC.

Only a few counts were recorded for this clonotype. The V call is TRBV24-1, the J call TRBJ2-1; D call uncertain. The CDR3 spans 12 residues. V was trimmed by 9 bases and J by 8 bases, leaving 13 bases between them. Per germline, CDR1 KGHDR and CDR2 SFDVKD. CDR3 sequence reads: CATSTPQDEQFF. In DNA, the CDR3 is TGTGCCACCTCAACACCACAAGATGAGCAGTTCTTC.

Note on this clonotype: Since a much larger clone is just one base distant, this may be a read error. This chain connects TRBV6-2 or TRBV6-3 to TRBJ2-7; 9 bases fit TRBD1. V was clipped by 8 bases and J by 2 bases; unmatched bases: 7. The germline CDR1 and CDR2 sequences are MNHEY and SVGEGT. This CDR3 contains 14 residues. The CDR3 loop is CASCPGTGTYEQYF. The CDR3 DNA follows: TGTGCCAGCTGTCCCGGGACAGGGACCTACGAGCAGTACTTC.

This clonotype was observed at least ten times. The chain recombines TRBV19 with TRBJ2-7, with 9 positions matching TRBD1. CDR3 size: 12 residues. In germline, CDR1 is LNHDA, CDR2 SQIVND (reference sequence). The V and J ends lost 8 bases and 5 bases, in that order; junction bases with no gene match: 4. The CDR3 coding sequence is TGTGCCAGTCGACAGGGGGACAACGAGCAGTACTTC. As protein: CASRQGDNEQYF.

On this clonotype itself: A single base separates this from a much larger clone, so it may be a read error. This chain uses TRBV12-3 or TRBV12-4 with TRBJ1-5, with D perhaps matching TRBD1 (6 bases). Trimming cost V 8 bases and J 7 bases, with 21 bases left between them. The CDR3 is 15 residues long. The CDR3 protein is CASSPGHGMGQPQHF. The CDR3, as DNA: TGTGCCAGCTCCCCGGGACATGGTATGGGGCAGCCCCAGCATTTT.

This clonotype came up a few times. The V call is TRBV6-6, the J call TRBJ2-3; D unresolved. Germline V lookup: CDR1 MNHNY, CDR2 SVGAGI (reference sequence). Trimming pared 5 bases from V and 9 bases from J, leaving 12 bases between. The CDR3 is 12 amino acids. CDR3 DNA sequence: TGTGCCAGCAGTCCTAAGGTCCCCACGCAGTATTTT. Translation: CASSPKVPTQYF.